These 21 T cell receptor beta chains were all obtained from the same sample, sequenced in a study of blood T cell repertoires in COVID-19. Generated by immunoSEQ multiplex PCR, the TCRdb table keeps only in-frame clones and is missing some. The repertoire consists of some 340,000 clones, with roughly 80% occurring once and the leading ten covering 5.1%. Sample: PBMCs or T cells enriched from blood (not recorded which). The source of these receptors is a woman aged 50 to 60 who had recovered from COVID-19.

The chain joins TRBV11-3 to TRBJ1-1; no definite D call. Trimming took 3 bases from V and 6 from J, leaving 8 bases between them. Germline CDR1 and CDR2: SGHNT and YENEEA. CDR3 length: 12 amino acids. DNA for the CDR3: TGTGCCAGCAGCTTCGGGAAAGCTGAAGCTTTCTTT. Protein product: CASSFGKAEAFF.

As to this clone: Different DNA sequences within this sample yield the same CDR3. This rearrangement joins TRBV4-1 to TRBJ2-5; possible D gene TRBD1, 6 bases. Between the trimmed V and J ends, which lost 4 bases and 5 bases, there was a span of 11 bases. This CDR3 has 13 residues. The germline V gene encodes CDR1 MGHRA and CDR2 YSYEKL. The CDR3 loop reads CASSRGPQETQYF. The CDR3 bases are TGCGCCAGCAGCCGGGGGCCCCAGGAGACCCAGTACTTC.

This clone has just one count. This rearrangement joins TRBV2 to TRBJ1-6, with 8 bases identical to TRBD1. The trim removed 9 bases at V and 6 bases at J, leaving 7 bases unmatched. The CDR3 runs to 14 residues. From germline, CDR1 is SNHLY and CDR2 FYNNEI. CDR3 DNA sequence: TGTGCCAGTCGATCAGACAGGGGTAATTCACCCCTCCACTTT. It translates to CASRSDRGNSPLHF.

V gene TRBV7-9 combines with J gene TRBJ2-3; the D is unclear. The V gene's germline CDR1 is SEHNR and CDR2 FQNEAQ (reference sequence). The V and J ends lost 7 bases and 4 bases respectively, with 6 bases between them. This CDR3 has 11 residues. CDR3 sequence (DNA): TGTGCCAGCACCCTCTCAGATACGCAGTATTTT. Encoded protein: CASTLSDTQYF.

This clone was detected once. The V and J genes are TRBV5-1 and TRBJ2-7, with TRBD1 identical over 7 bases. V was pared by 0 bases and J by 2 bases, with 5 bases of the junction left unmatched. Germline V gives CDR1 SGHRS, CDR2 YFSETQ. There are 15 residues in the CDR3. The CDR3, as DNA: TGCGCCAGCAGCTTGGTGGGGGACAGTGCCTACGAGCAGTACTTC. This gives the protein CASSLVGDSAYEQYF.

The V call is TRBV29-1, the J call TRBJ2-1, with 12 bases identical to TRBD2. V shed 4 bases and J 5 bases; nucleotides not matched to a gene: 21. Germline V gene lookup returns CDR1 SQVTM and CDR2 ANQGSEA. The CDR3 contains 20 residues. The CDR3 protein is CSVALTLAGGGTRAHNEQFF. CDR3 coding DNA: TGCAGCGTTGCCTTAACACTAGCGGGAGGCGGAACTCGAGCTCACAATGAGCAGTTCTTC.

The chain employs TRBV10-3 and TRBJ2-7, with 11 bases identical to TRBD2. The J segment lost 4 bases and the V segment lost 2 bases, leaving 10 bases of the junction unmatched. The CDR3 has 17 residues. Germline CDR1 ENHRY, CDR2 SYGVKD. The CDR3 reads CAISEEDGSGGGYEQYF. CDR3 bases: TGTGCCATCAGTGAGGAGGACGGTAGCGGGGGGGGTTACGAGCAGTACTTC.

The chain combines TRBV30 with TRBJ1-1, with D perhaps matching TRBD1 (6 bases). There are 16 residues in the CDR3. Trimming pared 4 bases from V and 4 bases from J, leaving 22 bases between. CDR1 and CDR2 (germline): GTSNPN, SVGIG (reference sequence). The CDR3 protein is CAWIISWGQGSTEAFF. The CDR3 region has the DNA TGTGCCTGGATTATCAGTTGGGGGCAGGGGAGCACTGAAGCTTTCTTT. The complete variable domain, with remaining parts taken from reference TRBV30 and TRBJ1-1, reads SQTIHQWPATLVQPVGSPLSLECTVEGTSNPNLYWYRQAAGRGLQLLFYSVGIGQISSEVPQNLSASRPQDRQFILSSKKLLLSDSGFYLCAWIISWGQGSTEAFFGQGTRLTVV.

The chain carries TRBV11-2 and TRBJ2-7; the match to TRBD2 covers 10 bases. The CDR3 has 16 amino acids. J lost 4 bases, V lost 0 bases, and 6 bases had no gene match. Germline CDR1 SGHAT, CDR2 FQNNGV. CDR3 DNA: TGTGCCAGCAGCTTAGATTTAGGGACTAGCGATTACGAGCAGTACTTC. Its protein product is CASSLDLGTSDYEQYF. Complete variable domain (other parts from reference TRBV11-2 and TRBJ2-7): EAGVAQSPRYKIIEKRQSVAFWCNPISGHATLYWYQQILGQGPKLLIQFQNNGVVDDSQLPKDRFSAERLKGVDSTLKIQPAKLEDSAVYLCASSLDLGTSDYEQYFGPGTRLTVT.

This chain joins TRBV3-1 (or the pseudogene TRBV3-2) and TRBJ1-2, with 7 bases matching TRBD1. Trimming at V came to 1 base and at J to 6 bases, leaving 8 bases not matched to a gene. This CDR3 contains 15 residues. Germline V gene lookup returns CDR1 LGHDT and CDR2 YNNKEL (reference sequence). The CDR3 spells CASSQGVKGADGYTF. The CDR3 nucleotides read TGTGCCAGCAGCCAAGGGGTAAAGGGGGCAGATGGCTACACCTTC.

The gene calls are TRBV7-2 and TRBJ2-5; TRBD2 matches at 9 bases. Germline CDR1 and CDR2: SGHTA and FQGNSA. The V gene end was trimmed by 1 base and the J gene end by 7 bases; junction bases not matched to a gene: 7. The CDR3 contains 15 residues. In nucleotides, the CDR3 is TGTGCCAGCAGCTTAGGTAGCGGGGGTGTTGGGACCCAGTACTTC. Its protein product is CASSLGSGGVGTQYF.

The rearrangement joins TRBV29-1 to TRBJ1-1, with a tentative D call TRBD1 (6 bases). Between the trimmed V and J ends, which lost 5 bases and 5 bases, there was a span of 18 bases. The CDR3 consists of 14 residues. The germline CDR1 and CDR2 sequences are SQVTM and ANQGSEA. CDR3 loop: CSVFPQGLRTEAFF. In nucleotides, the CDR3 is TGCAGCGTTTTTCCTCAGGGGCTGAGGACTGAAGCTTTCTTT.

The chain couples TRBV5-4 to TRBJ2-7; TRBD1 matches at 7 bases. The CDR3 consists of 15 residues. CDR1 is SGHNT, CDR2 YYREEE, per germline (reference sequence). J gave up 6 bases and V 2 bases, and 11 bases lay outside the gene matches. CDR3 residues: CASSFPRQGVSEQYF. The CDR3 DNA reads as TGTGCCAGCAGCTTTCCCCGACAGGGAGTCAGCGAGCAGTACTTC. The full variable domain, with the rest looked up from reference TRBV5-4 and TRBJ2-7, is ETGVTQSPTHLIKTRGQQVTLRCSSQSGHNTVSWYQQALGQGPQFIFQYYREEENGRGNFPPRFSGLQFPNYSSELNVNALELDDSALYLCASSFPRQGVSEQYFGPGTRLTVT.

A word on this clone: This sample also contains other DNA sequences that code for the same CDR3. The chain has TRBV7-2 and TRBJ1-5; D is undetermined. The V gene's germline CDR1 is SGHTA and CDR2 FQGNSA. The CDR3 loop spans 12 amino acids. V was cut by 1 base and J by 7 bases, with 5 bases left in between. CDR3 DNA: TGTGCCAGCAGCTTAGATAGCCAGCCCCAGCATTTT. This sequence encodes CASSLDSQPQHF.

The chain links TRBV6-1 to TRBJ2-7; 7 positions match TRBD1. Germline assignment: CDR1 MNHNS and CDR2 SASEGT. This CDR3 has 16 residues. Trimming at V came to 4 bases and at J to 2 bases, leaving 11 bases not matched to a gene. The DNA of the CDR3 is TGTGCCAGCAGTGTCCAGACAGGGTCAAGGCCCTACGAGCAGTACTTC. It is translated as CASSVQTGSRPYEQYF.

This clone was picked up a small number of times. The V gene is TRBV30, the J gene TRBJ1-2, with D unresolved. CDR3 size: 13 residues. The ends were cut back, 0 bases at V and 5 bases at J, with 10 bases in the middle. CDR1 GTSNPN and CDR2 SVGIG come from the germline V gene (reference sequence). CDR3 nucleotide sequence: TGTGCCTGGAGTGTACTCGTCGGGTATGGCTACACCTTC. Residues: CAWSVLVGYGYTF.

The chain uses TRBV5-4 and TRBJ2-5; 7 nucleotides match TRBD1. CDR3 length: 18 residues. The germline CDR1 and CDR2 sequences are SGHNT and YYREEE (reference sequence). V was pared by 0 bases and J by 3 bases, with 14 bases of the junction left unmatched. Here the CDR3 DNA reads TGTGCCAGCAGCTTGGCCGGGTTACTGAGAGGGGGCGAAGAGACCCAGTACTTC. Its translation: CASSLAGLLRGGEETQYF. The full variable domain, completed using reference TRBV5-4 and TRBJ2-5, is ETGVTQSPTHLIKTRGQQVTLRCSSQSGHNTVSWYQQALGQGPQFIFQYYREEENGRGNFPPRFSGLQFPNYSSELNVNALELDDSALYLCASSLAGLLRGGEETQYFGPGTRLLVL.

This sequence joins TRBV18 and TRBJ2-1, with D possibly being TRBD1 (6 bases). Per the germline V gene, CDR1 is KGHSH and CDR2 is LQKENI. Trimming left V 2 bases short and J 6 bases short, with 11 bases between. This CDR3 contains 14 residues. The CDR3 loop reads CASSPRTVINEQFF. Here the CDR3 DNA reads TGTGCCAGCTCACCAAGGACAGTCATCAATGAGCAGTTCTTC.

This rearrangement joins TRBV15 to TRBJ1-5, with 8 bases aligning to TRBD1. The CDR3 extends over 16 amino acids. Trimming at V came to 0 bases and at J to 5 bases, leaving 6 bases not matched to a gene. Germline loops: CDR1 LNHNV, CDR2 YYDKDF (reference sequence). CDR3 sequence: CATSREEGRGHQPQHF. Here the CDR3 DNA reads TGTGCCACCAGCAGAGAAGAGGGCAGGGGGCATCAGCCCCAGCATTTT. The variable domain in full, completed from reference TRBV15 and TRBJ1-5, reads DAMVIQNPRYQVTQFGKPVTLSCSQTLNHNVMYWYQQKSSQAPKLLFHYYDKDFNNEADTPDNFQSRRPNTSFCFLDIRSPGLGDTAMYLCATSREEGRGHQPQHFGDGTRLSIL.

This chain joins TRBV2 and TRBJ2-1; 9 bases are shared with TRBD2. The CDR3 is 15 amino acids. V shed 7 bases, J shed 7 bases, and the junction held 11 bases outside the gene matches. Germline V CDR1 and CDR2: SNHLY, FYNNEI. The CDR3 loop reads CASIRGSGGGNEQFF. In DNA, the CDR3 is TGTGCCAGCATTCGAGGTAGCGGGGGTGGGAATGAGCAGTTCTTC. Variable domain in full (rest from reference TRBV2 and TRBJ2-1): EPEVTQTPSHQVTQMGQEVILRCVPISNHLYFYWYRQILGQKVEFLVSFYNNEISEKSEIFDDQFSVERPDGSNFTLKIRSTKLEDSAMYFCASIRGSGGGNEQFFGPGTRLTVL.

The chain joins TRBV9 to TRBJ2-7; 8 bases are shared with TRBD1. The germline gives CDR1 SGDLS, CDR2 YYNGEE. With 4 bases clipped from V and 3 bases from J, the junction kept 6 bases outside the gene matches. This CDR3 is built from 14 residues. The CDR3 DNA is TGTGCCAGCAGCCCAAGGACAGGGTTCTACGAGCAGTACTTC. It yields the protein CASSPRTGFYEQYF.